This T cell receptor (beta chain) is from a study of cytomegalovirus exposure and HLA in healthy donors. Overall study results and limits: Donors belonging to an Asian-associated ancestry cluster reportedly showed fewer N-insertions in productive TCRs than the roughly 670-donor mean, according to what a later analysis found. Presence/absence results assume similar sequencing depth per donor, which may not hold. The study recorded 164 TCR beta chains that were cytomegalovirus-associated. It was only CMV serostatus that was available as immune exposure information.

Germline V gene lookup returns CDR1 SGHVS and CDR2 FNYEAQ. V was cut by 2 bases and J by 5 bases, with 10 bases left in between. This CDR3 contains 14 residues. As to this clone: The antigen remains undetermined.

The PCR employed 60 Vbeta primers together with 13 Jbeta primers. Libraries were prepared by immunoSEQ multiplex PCR; TCRdb keeps only in-frame clonotypes and omits some of them. The sample yields some 180,000 clones, around 80% seen once. J is TRBJ1-5 and V is TRBV7-6; possibly TRBD1 for D (6 bases). This sequence was found in a girl aged 5 to 17 in good health and CMV-seropositive. Sequences were obtained from PBMCs. For the CDR3, the DNA is TGTGCCAGCAGCTTAAGGGCAGGGGATCAGCCCCAGCATTTT. Translation gives CASSLRAGDQPQHF.